This T cell receptor (beta chain) was recovered during a study of graft-versus-host responses after intestinal transplantation. About the research overall: Recipients got multivisceral, liver-intestinal, or isolated intestinal transplants. General observations from the study: Researchers found GvH clones in recipient marrow, and some showed up first in ileum or blood.

Some clones are missing from TCRdb's copy, which holds only in-frame ones; the method was immunoSEQ multiplex PCR. The data show fewer than 30,000 clones, around 96% seen once. Turning to this clone: The antigen is undetermined.

Trimming cost V 0 bases and J 4 bases, with 10 bases left between them. This CDR3 has 14 amino acids. Germline-derived CDR1 and CDR2 are SGHTS and YDEGEE. The chain recombines TRBV5-8 with TRBJ1-2; a weak D match, TRBD1 (6 bases). This sequence originates from a human patient who received an intestinal transplant, so some T cells may come from the graft donor. The sequencing here drew on PBMCs, taken approximately 32 days after intestinal transplant. The CDR3 coding sequence is TGTGCCAGCAGCTTGGGACAGGACCTCTATGGCTACACCTTC. Amino acid sequence: CASSLGQDLYGYTF.